These T cell receptor beta chains were read from a single sample in a study of T-cell memory formation after mild COVID-19. Each CDR3 protein is one row after TCRdb ran MiXCR on the 5' RACE reads. The sample contains about 430,000 distinct CDR3 sequences, 15% to 20% of which appear only once. What was sequenced was PBMCs or a T cell subset sorted from them (not recorded which). These TCRs come from a man between 18 and 29 years old who had mild COVID-19 (a few samples of this study predate the infection). Cell type and time point are not known. The CDR3 runs from the conserved cysteine through the conserved F or W. A D gene is named only where the DNA matches it firmly. Clone size is stated in some rows and not others, as once, few, many or a class when expanded.

CDR3 length: 14
clone size: NA
J gene: TRBJ2-5
D gene: TRBD2
V gene: TRBV7-9
CDR3 DNA: TGTGCCAGCAGCCCTAGCGGGGGCTCGGGGACCCAGTACTTC
CDR3 protein: CASSPSGGSGTQYF

CDR3 length: 13
clone size: NA
J gene: TRBJ2-5
D gene: NA
V gene: TRBV5-6
CDR3 DNA: TGTGCCAGCAGCCTCGAGACCCGAAGGGGCCAGTACTTC
CDR3 protein: CASSLETRRGQYF

CDR3 length: 14
clone size: NA
J gene: TRBJ1-6
D gene: NA
V gene: TRBV2
CDR3 DNA: TGTGCCAGCAGTGATTTCTCCTATAATTCACCCCTCCACTTT
CDR3 protein: CASSDFSYNSPLHF

CDR3 length: 16
clone size: NA
J gene: TRBJ1-1
D gene: NA
V gene: TRBV18
CDR3 DNA: TGTGCCAGCTCACCACGGGGAGTAACCATGAACACTGAAGCTTTCTTT
CDR3 protein: CASSPRGVTMNTEAFF

CDR3 length: 11
clone size: few
J gene: TRBJ1-1
D gene: NA
V gene: TRBV5-1
CDR3 DNA: TGCGCCAGCAGTACGGGGGGTGAAGCTTTCTTT
CDR3 protein: CASSTGGEAFF

CDR3 length: 10
clone size: NA
J gene: TRBJ2-1
D gene: NA
V gene: TRBV6-5
CDR3 DNA: TGTGCCAGCAGCCCACATGAGCAGTTCTTC
CDR3 protein: CASSPHEQFF

CDR3 length: 16
clone size: few
J gene: TRBJ2-7
D gene: NA
V gene: TRBV20-1
CDR3 DNA: TGCAGTGCTAGAGACCAAAGCCGGACGGGACCCTACGAGCAGTACTTC
CDR3 protein: CSARDQSRTGPYEQYF

CDR3 length: 17
clone size: NA
J gene: TRBJ2-2
D gene: NA
V gene: TRBV3-1
CDR3 DNA: TGTGCCAGCAGGCGCCCCCCGGGACGGGGGAACACCGGGGAGCTGTTTTTT
CDR3 protein: CASRRPPGRGNTGELFF

CDR3 length: 14
clone size: NA
J gene: TRBJ2-5
D gene: TRBD1
V gene: TRBV10-3
CDR3 DNA: TGTGCCATCAATTCCGGGACAGGGGTAGAGACCCAGTACTTC
CDR3 protein: CAINSGTGVETQYF

CDR3 length: 13
clone size: NA
J gene: TRBJ1-1
D gene: NA
V gene: TRBV14
CDR3 DNA: TGTGGCTGCAGCCCCACAGGGCCTCATGAAGCTTTCTTT
CDR3 protein: CGCSPTGPHEAFF

CDR3 length: 14
clone size: few
J gene: TRBJ2-1
D gene: NA
V gene: TRBV27
CDR3 DNA: TGTGCCAGCAAGGCCCCGCAGACGTACAATGAGCAGTTCTTC
CDR3 protein: CASKAPQTYNEQFF

CDR3 length: 12
clone size: NA
J gene: TRBJ2-2
D gene: NA
V gene: TRBV24-1
CDR3 DNA: TGTGCCACAGGGGATAACACCGGGGAGCTGTTTTTT
CDR3 protein: CATGDNTGELFF

CDR3 length: 15
clone size: NA
J gene: TRBJ1-1
D gene: NA
V gene: TRBV5-4
CDR3 DNA: TGTGCCAGCAGCCCCCCCTGGACAGTGAACACTGAAGCTTTCTTT
CDR3 protein: CASSPPWTVNTEAFF

CDR3 length: 18
clone size: NA
J gene: TRBJ2-6
D gene: TRBD1
V gene: TRBV7-3
CDR3 DNA: TGTGCCAGCAGCGCCCCAGGGGGCGCCGCCTTTGGGGCCAACGTCCTGACTTTC
CDR3 protein: CASSAPGGAAFGANVLTF

CDR3 length: 12
clone size: few
J gene: TRBJ2-3
D gene: NA
V gene: TRBV6-2/TRBV6-3
CDR3 DNA: TGTGCCAGACCCCTATTTCCAGATACGCAGTATTTT
CDR3 protein: CARPLFPDTQYF

CDR3 length: 11
clone size: few
J gene: TRBJ2-7
D gene: TRBD1
V gene: TRBV30
CDR3 DNA: TGTGCCTGGAGACAGGGGATGGAGCAGTACTTC
CDR3 protein: CAWRQGMEQYF

CDR3 length: 16
clone size: NA
J gene: TRBJ2-3
D gene: NA
V gene: TRBV5-1
CDR3 DNA: TGCGCCAGCAGCTTGGGGACCGCACTCGGCACAGATACGCAGTATTTT
CDR3 protein: CASSLGTALGTDTQYF

CDR3 length: 13
clone size: NA
J gene: TRBJ1-2
D gene: NA
V gene: TRBV21-1
CDR3 DNA: TGTGCCAGACCCGACAGGTTCAACTATGGCTACACCTTC
CDR3 protein: CARPDRFNYGYTF

CDR3 length: 15
clone size: few
J gene: TRBJ1-3
D gene: NA
V gene: TRBV7-8
CDR3 DNA: TGTGCCAGCAGCCACGGGCCCGGGCCAGGAAACACCATATATTTT
CDR3 protein: CASSHGPGPGNTIYF

CDR3 length: 12
clone size: few
J gene: TRBJ1-1
D gene: NA
V gene: TRBV29-1
CDR3 DNA: TGCAGCGTTGGGTTAGGGAGCACTGAAGCTTTCTTT
CDR3 protein: CSVGLGSTEAFF

CDR3 length: 16
clone size: few
J gene: TRBJ2-3
D gene: NA
V gene: TRBV7-2
CDR3 DNA: TGTGCCAGCAGCTTAGCGGGGGACGGGGGCACAGATACGCAGTATTTT
CDR3 protein: CASSLAGDGGTDTQYF

CDR3 length: 16
clone size: NA
J gene: TRBJ2-5
D gene: NA
V gene: TRBV5-1
CDR3 DNA: TGCGCCAGCAGCTCGGGAAACACAGGGTACCAAGAGACCCAGTACTTC
CDR3 protein: CASSSGNTGYQETQYF

CDR3 length: 16
clone size: few
J gene: TRBJ2-5
D gene: TRBD2
V gene: TRBV27
CDR3 DNA: TGTGCCAGCAGTTGGGTGGGGAGGGCGGACCAAGAGACCCAGTACTTC
CDR3 protein: CASSWVGRADQETQYF

CDR3 length: 14
clone size: NA
J gene: TRBJ2-5
D gene: TRBD1
V gene: TRBV12-3/TRBV12-4
CDR3 DNA: TGTGCCAGCAGTCCGGGACAGGGTGAAAAGACCCAGTACTTC
CDR3 protein: CASSPGQGEKTQYF

CDR3 length: 18
clone size: NA
J gene: TRBJ1-1
D gene: TRBD1
V gene: TRBV12-5
CDR3 DNA: TGTGCTAGTGGTTTTATTGTTCGGGACAGGGGTATGAACACTGAAGCTTTCTTT
CDR3 protein: CASGFIVRDRGMNTEAFF

CDR3 length: 12
clone size: NA
J gene: TRBJ2-5
D gene: NA
V gene: TRBV12-3/TRBV12-4
CDR3 DNA: TGTGCCAGCAGCGCCGGGGTGGAGACCCAGTACTTC
CDR3 protein: CASSAGVETQYF

CDR3 length: 13
clone size: NA
J gene: TRBJ2-1
D gene: TRBD2
V gene: TRBV29-1
CDR3 DNA: TGCAGCGCTTTCGATCCGCGGGGGAGTGAGCAGTTCTTC
CDR3 protein: CSAFDPRGSEQFF

CDR3 length: 13
clone size: NA
J gene: TRBJ1-5
D gene: NA
V gene: TRBV7-9
CDR3 DNA: TGTGCCAGCAGCCCGGACGGGAGTCAGCCCCAGCATTTT
CDR3 protein: CASSPDGSQPQHF

CDR3 length: 14
clone size: NA
J gene: TRBJ1-3
D gene: NA
V gene: TRBV18
CDR3 DNA: TGTGCCAGCTCACCCGGGACGCAAGGAAACACCATATATTTT
CDR3 protein: CASSPGTQGNTIYF

CDR3 length: 17
clone size: few
J gene: TRBJ2-4
D gene: NA
V gene: TRBV7-8
CDR3 DNA: TGTGCCAGCAGCCAACCATTTCGGTTAGGAGTTGCAAACATTCAGTACTTC
CDR3 protein: CASSQPFRLGVANIQYF

CDR3 length: 13
clone size: few
J gene: TRBJ2-7
D gene: NA
V gene: TRBV5-1
CDR3 DNA: TGCGCCAGCAGCCTGGGACCCGAGTACGAGCAGTACTTC
CDR3 protein: CASSLGPEYEQYF

CDR3 length: 16
clone size: NA
J gene: TRBJ2-2
D gene: TRBD1
V gene: TRBV7-9
CDR3 DNA: TGTGCCAGCAGCTCGTCGGGACAGCTAAACACCGGGGAGCTGTTTTTT
CDR3 protein: CASSSSGQLNTGELFF

CDR3 length: 14
clone size: NA
J gene: TRBJ1-5
D gene: NA
V gene: TRBV2
CDR3 DNA: TGTGCCAGCAGTTCTTACAGGGTCAATCAGCCCCAGCATTTT
CDR3 protein: CASSSYRVNQPQHF

CDR3 length: 16
clone size: NA
J gene: TRBJ2-3
D gene: NA
V gene: TRBV4-1
CDR3 DNA: TGCGCCAGCAGCCTCCGGAGCGGCGAAGGGCGAGATACGCAGTATTTT
CDR3 protein: CASSLRSGEGRDTQYF

CDR3 length: 16
clone size: few
J gene: TRBJ2-2
D gene: NA
V gene: TRBV5-1
CDR3 DNA: TGCGCCAGCAGCCTGGCGGGACAGAGGAACACCGGGGAGCTGTTTTTT
CDR3 protein: CASSLAGQRNTGELFF

CDR3 length: 16
clone size: NA
J gene: TRBJ2-3
D gene: NA
V gene: TRBV6-2/TRBV6-3
CDR3 DNA: TGTGCCAGCAGTCAAACATTCTATTCAAGCACAGATACGCAGTATTTT
CDR3 protein: CASSQTFYSSTDTQYF

CDR3 length: 15
clone size: few
J gene: TRBJ1-6
D gene: TRBD1
V gene: TRBV5-1
CDR3 DNA: TGCGCCAGCAGAGGGACAGACTCCTATAATTCACCCCTCCACTTT
CDR3 protein: CASRGTDSYNSPLHF

CDR3 length: 11
clone size: NA
J gene: TRBJ1-1
D gene: NA
V gene: TRBV28
CDR3 DNA: TGTGCCAGCAGTTCCCCGGGCCAAGCTTTCTTT
CDR3 protein: CASSSPGQAFF

CDR3 length: 16
clone size: NA
J gene: TRBJ2-5
D gene: TRBD2
V gene: TRBV5-1
CDR3 DNA: TGCGCCAGCAGCTTCACGGGCGGGGGGAGCGGTGAGACCCAGTACTTC
CDR3 protein: CASSFTGGGSGETQYF

CDR3 length: 15
clone size: few
J gene: TRBJ2-1
D gene: NA
V gene: TRBV20-1
CDR3 DNA: TGCAGTGCCCCGCCCTATGGCTCGGTCTACAATGAGCAGTTCTTC
CDR3 protein: CSAPPYGSVYNEQFF